This T cell receptor (beta chain) is drawn from a study of cytomegalovirus exposure and HLA in healthy donors. PCR was performed using 60 Vbeta and 13 Jbeta primers. The repertoire was sequenced with immunoSEQ multiplex PCR; TCRdb's copy has only in-frame clones and lacks some. The sample consists of roughly 100,000 clones, around 74% of them appearing once. With respect to this clone: Antigen: not known.

Study observations and caveats: Reports credit the classifier with highly specific, highly sensitive diagnosis of cytomegalovirus status. The analysis excluded some indistinguishable V segments, including TRBV6-2 and TRBV6-3. In vitro work confirmed that three CMV-associated chains recognize CMV antigens. An analysis that was carried out later associated 16,951 TCR beta sequences with HLA alleles at 0.05 false discovery rate.

The CDR3 extends over 14 amino acids. V dropped 5 bases and J dropped 3; count of bases not matched to a gene: 6. Germline V gives CDR1 MDHEN, CDR2 SYDVKM. The sequenced sample consisted of PBMCs. This chain joins TRBV28 and TRBJ2-7; 8 nucleotides agree with TRBD2. This receptor was obtained from a middle-aged woman in good health and CMV-seronegative. Here the CDR3 DNA reads TGTGCCAGCAGTGCCTTAGCGGGGAACTACGAGCAGTACTTC. This codes for CASSALAGNYEQYF.